These 32 T cell receptor beta chains came from one sample sequenced in a study of T cells in localized non-small cell lung cancer. Produced via immunoSEQ multiplex PCR; TCRdb's table is partial and in-frame only. The profile covers around 41,000 clones, with about nine tenths appearing a single time and more than 2% taken by the ten largest. This specimen consisted of peripheral blood, obtained before any cancer treatment. The receptor source for this set is a female donor at least 60 years old with stage I squamous cell lung carcinoma.

This clone has just one count. This chain uses TRBV30 with TRBJ1-2; D gene ambiguous. The CDR3 runs to 12 residues. With 1 base removed from V and 4 bases from J, the gap between germline ends came to 7 bases. Germline assignment: CDR1 GTSNPN and CDR2 SVGIG (reference sequence). The CDR3 DNA sequence: TGTGCCTGGAGTGCCAACAGCTATGGCTACACCTTC. As protein: CAWSANSYGYTF.

This clone has a single count. For the CDR3, the DNA is TGTGCCAGTAGTCCTAACAGGAGCCCGCCGGATGAAAAACTGTTTTTT. It is translated as CASSPNRSPPDEKLFF. The chain carries TRBV19 and TRBJ1-4, with a possible D match to TRBD1 (5 bases). Germline V gives CDR1 LNHDA, CDR2 SQIVND (reference sequence). The CDR3 covers 16 residues. Trimming removed 5 bases from V and 6 bases from J, with 19 bases in between.

The CDR3 protein is CASSQGTADSNQPQHF. CDR3 DNA: TGTGCCAGCAGCCAAGGCACAGCTGATAGCAATCAGCCCCAGCATTTT. This chain uses TRBV4-2 with TRBJ1-5; D not certain. Trimming pared 1 base from V and 0 bases from J, leaving 10 bases between. Germline CDR1 is LGHNA and CDR2 is YNFKEQ. CDR3 size: 16 residues.

The J gene is TRBJ2-3, the V gene TRBV15, with TRBD2 matching over 7 bases. The V gene's germline CDR1 is LNHNV and CDR2 YYDKDF (reference sequence). Losses at the gene ends were 3 bases for V and 4 bases for J; bases not matched to a gene: 10. This CDR3 has 16 amino acids. The CDR3 reads CATSRAGLERADTQYF. Here the CDR3 DNA reads TGTGCCACCAGCAGGGCAGGACTAGAAAGGGCAGATACGCAGTATTTT.

This sequence joins TRBV7-2 and TRBJ2-2, with TRBD2 as a possible D gene (6 bases). The V gene lost 5 bases and the J gene lost 0 bases, with 13 bases spanning the gap. The germline CDR1 and CDR2 sequences are SGHTA and FQGNSA. There are 16 residues in the CDR3. CDR3 in amino acids: CASSGGALANTGELFF. In nucleotides, the CDR3 is TGTGCCAGCAGCGGCGGGGCGCTCGCGAACACCGGGGAGCTGTTTTTT.

The gene calls are TRBV19 and TRBJ2-3; D is possibly TRBD1 (5 bases). CDR1 is LNHDA, CDR2 SQIVND, per germline (reference sequence). V lost 5 bases and J lost 6, with 18 bases in between. This CDR3 contains 15 residues. CDR3 in amino acids: CASSFVMQGSDTQYF. The CDR3 DNA is TGTGCCAGTAGTTTCGTTATGCAGGGTTCCGATACGCAGTATTTT.

The genes are TRBV9 and TRBJ2-2; TRBD1 might be the D (6 bases). The germline gives CDR1 SGDLS, CDR2 YYNGEE. Trimming left V 4 bases short and J 0 bases short, with 10 bases between. CDR3 length equals 15 residues. The CDR3 bases are TGTGCCAGCAGCACAAGACAGGCGAACACCGGGGAGCTGTTTTTT. Protein sequence: CASSTRQANTGELFF.

V is TRBV5-1 and J is TRBJ2-2; D not certain. Trimming left V 1 base short and J 3 bases short, with 7 bases between. The CDR3 has 14 residues. CDR1 is SGHRS, CDR2 YFSETQ, per germline. The CDR3 spells CASSLYSYTGELFF. The CDR3 DNA reads TGCGCCAGCAGCTTGTACAGCTACACCGGGGAGCTGTTTTTT.

The J gene is TRBJ1-5, the V gene TRBV19; D remains ambiguous. CDR3 size: 14 residues. Germline V gene sequence: CDR1 LNHDA, CDR2 SQIVND (reference sequence). Trimming left V 4 bases short and J 3 bases short, with 10 bases between. The CDR3 here is CASSTTAYNQPQHF. In DNA form, the CDR3 reads TGTGCCAGTAGTACAACTGCTTACAATCAGCCCCAGCATTTT.

This chain connects TRBV19 to TRBJ1-1; D may be TRBD1 (6 bases). The V gene's germline CDR1 is LNHDA and CDR2 SQIVND (reference sequence). This CDR3 comprises 17 residues. Trimming pared 3 bases from V and 3 bases from J, leaving 20 bases between. The CDR3 DNA is TGTGCCAGTAGTATCTATGGGGGGGGGACACGGTACACTGAAGCTTTCTTT. This translates into CASSIYGGGTRYTEAFF.

The chain carries TRBV7-2 and TRBJ2-6; D is unclear. V was shortened by 1 base and J by 1 base, with 8 bases between the two germline ends. CDR1 and CDR2 from the germline V gene are SGHTA and FQGNSA. This CDR3 is 16 amino acids long. For the CDR3, the DNA is TGTGCCAGCAGCTTAGTTGGAAAATCTGGGGCCAACGTCCTGACTTTC. Amino acid sequence: CASSLVGKSGANVLTF.

V and J are TRBV18 and TRBJ1-2; possibly TRBD1 for D (6 bases). CDR1 is KGHSH and CDR2 is LQKENI in the germline V gene. V dropped 2 bases and J dropped 0 bases, with 16 bases sitting between them. This CDR3 is built from 17 residues. CDR3 sequence reads: CASSPNPGTQANYGYTF. The CDR3 region has the DNA TGTGCCAGCTCACCAAACCCCGGGACACAAGCTAACTATGGCTACACCTTC. Looking up the rest from reference TRBV18 and TRBJ1-2 gives the full variable domain: NAGVMQNPRHLVRRRGQEARLRCSPMKGHSHVYWYRQLPEEGLKFMVYLQKENIIDESGMPKERFSAEFPKEGPSILRIQQVVRGDSAAYFCASSPNPGTQANYGYTFGSGTRLTVV.

This chain uses TRBV2 with TRBJ2-2; D not resolved. Trimming shortened V by 3 bases and J by 6 bases, and 8 bases separated the two germline ends. This CDR3 has 13 residues. The V gene's germline CDR1 is SNHLY and CDR2 FYNNEI. The CDR3 loop reads CASSEIRSGELFF. The CDR3, as DNA: TGTGCCAGCAGTGAGATCAGGTCCGGGGAGCTGTTTTTT.

This clone was picked up a small number of times. The rearrangement joins TRBV20-1 to TRBJ1-3; D not resolved. Germline CDR1 reads DFQATT; CDR2 reads SNEGSKA (reference sequence). This CDR3 is 11 amino acids long. Trimming removed 6 bases from V and 4 bases from J, with 7 bases in between. CDR3 region: CSAEAGNTIYF. The CDR3 DNA is TGCAGTGCAGAGGCGGGAAACACCATATATTTT.

The J gene is TRBJ1-4, the V gene TRBV30; D is unclear. Per the germline V gene, CDR1 is GTSNPN and CDR2 is SVGIG (reference sequence). The CDR3 spans 10 residues. V was clipped by 1 base and J by 7 bases, with 1 base between them. In nucleotides, the CDR3 is TGTGCCTGGAGTGGTGAAAAACTGTTTTTT. Translated, it gives CAWSGEKLFF.

J is TRBJ2-3 and V is TRBV29-1; TRBD2 agrees at 8 bases. Germline assignment: CDR1 SQVTM and CDR2 ANQGSEA. The J segment lost 4 bases and the V segment lost 7 bases, leaving 10 bases of the junction unmatched. There are 14 residues in the CDR3. CDR3 protein: CSAGGAGSPDTQYF. The CDR3 nucleotides are TGCAGCGCGGGAGGGGCCGGGAGTCCAGATACGCAGTATTTT.

This clone was counted a few times. This rearrangement joins TRBV4-3 to TRBJ2-1; no reliable D call. CDR3 size: 12 residues. Looked up from germline, CDR1 is LGHNA and CDR2 is YSLEER. Trimming removed 1 base from V and 8 bases from J, with 6 bases in between. In DNA form, the CDR3 reads TGCGCCAGCAGCCAAGTCCACCATGAGCAGTTCTTC. Translation gives CASSQVHHEQFF.

This chain joins TRBV9 and TRBJ2-7; 10 bases align to TRBD2. The V gene end was trimmed by 4 bases and the J gene end by 5 bases; junction bases not matched to a gene: 12. Germline assignment: CDR1 SGDLS and CDR2 YYNGEE. The CDR3 contains 16 residues. Here the CDR3 DNA reads TGTGCCAGCAGCAGTAGACATAGCGGGGGGATCCACGAGCAGTACTTC. Translating gives CASSSRHSGGIHEQYF.

This sequence joins TRBV10-3 and TRBJ2-5; 10 nucleotides match TRBD1. V gave up 10 bases and J gave up 2 bases; unmatched junction bases: 7. The CDR3 totals 14 residues. Germline CDR1 reads ENHRY; CDR2 reads SYGVKD. The DNA for the CDR3 is TGTGCCACCGAGCCGGGACAGGGGCAAGAGACCCAGTACTTC. It specifies CATEPGQGQETQYF.

This chain joins TRBV27 and TRBJ2-1; 7 bases are shared with TRBD2. The CDR3 length is 18 residues. Trimming removed 4 bases from V and 6 bases from J; junction bases left unmatched: 18. Germline V gene sequence: CDR1 MNHEY, CDR2 SMNVEV (reference sequence). CDR3 loop: CASSSPDWGGDFRNEQFF. CDR3 bases: TGTGCCAGCAGTTCTCCCGATTGGGGGGGGGATTTTCGCAATGAGCAGTTCTTC.

The gene calls are TRBV7-9 and TRBJ2-7, with D perhaps TRBD1 (5 bases). Germline V gene sequence: CDR1 SEHNR, CDR2 FQNEAQ (reference sequence). The V gene lost 5 bases and the J gene lost 0 bases, with 14 bases spanning the gap. This CDR3 is 15 amino acids long. The CDR3 coding sequence is TGTGCCAGCAGCAACCTGGACACGAGCTCCTACGAGCAGTACTTC. It is translated as CASSNLDTSSYEQYF. Based on the CDR3 plus reference TRBV7-9 and TRBJ2-7, the full variable domain is DTGVSQNPRHKITKRGQNVTFRCDPISEHNRLYWYRQTLGQGPEFLTYFQNEAQLEKSRLLSDRFSAERPKGSFSTLEIQRTEQGDSAMYLCASSNLDTSSYEQYFGPGTRLTVT.

This clone has a single count. V is TRBV7-9 and J is TRBJ2-3, with 13 nucleotides matching TRBD2. This CDR3 spans 16 amino acids. Germline-derived CDR1 and CDR2 are SEHNR and FQNEAQ (reference sequence). V lost 5 bases, J lost 5 bases, and 7 bases stayed unmatched. The CDR3 DNA sequence: TGTGCCAGCAGCCCGGGACTAGCGGGATCGGTAGATACGCAGTATTTT. Its protein product is CASSPGLAGSVDTQYF.

The rearrangement joins TRBV30 to TRBJ1-3; D is undetermined. Germline-derived CDR1 and CDR2 are GTSNPN and SVGIG (reference sequence). V lost 7 bases to trimming and J lost 0 bases, with 10 bases between them. The CDR3 has 13 amino acids. For the CDR3, the DNA is TGTGCCTCCCAAGGGAGCTCTGGAAACACCATATATTTT. It translates to CASQGSSGNTIYF. The whole variable domain, remainder taken from reference TRBV30 and TRBJ1-3, is SQTIHQWPATLVQPVGSPLSLECTVEGTSNPNLYWYRQAAGRGLQLLFYSVGIGQISSEVPQNLSASRPQDRQFILSSKKLLLSDSGFYLCASQGSSGNTIYFGEGSWLTVV.

The chain employs TRBV7-2 and TRBJ1-1; the D is unclear. Trimming stripped 5 bases from V and 1 base from J, with 11 bases between. CDR3 length: 14 residues. Per the germline V gene, CDR1 is SGHTA and CDR2 is FQGNSA. This CDR3 reads CASSLSWRNTEAFF. CDR3 sequence (DNA): TGTGCCAGCAGCCTAAGCTGGAGGAACACTGAAGCTTTCTTT.

The chain employs TRBV9 and TRBJ2-5; 10 nucleotides agree with TRBD1. CDR3 length equals 17 residues. Per the germline V gene, CDR1 is SGDLS and CDR2 is YYNGEE. Losses at the gene ends were 1 base for V and 1 base for J; bases not matched to a gene: 7. The CDR3 sequence: CASSVSTGGFGQETQYF. The CDR3 coding sequence is TGTGCCAGCAGCGTATCGACAGGGGGCTTTGGCCAAGAGACCCAGTACTTC.

This chain connects TRBV2 to TRBJ2-1, with 10 bases lining up with TRBD2. The germline V gene encodes CDR1 SNHLY and CDR2 FYNNEI. The CDR3 length is 13 residues. Trimming cost V 4 bases and J 8 bases; bases outside gene matches: 2. CDR3 sequence reads: CASSGLAGDEQFF. CDR3 nucleotides: TGTGCCAGCAGTGGTCTAGCGGGGGATGAGCAGTTCTTC.

The J gene is TRBJ2-3, the V gene TRBV5-8; the match to TRBD2 covers 14 bases. Germline assignment: CDR1 SGHTS and CDR2 YDEGEE. V gave up 4 bases and J gave up 13 bases; unmatched junction bases: 20. The CDR3 sequence is 18 residues long. This chain's CDR3 is CASSPNPGGLAGAQTKYF. For the CDR3, the DNA is TGTGCCAGCAGCCCTAACCCCGGGGGACTAGCGGGAGCACAGACGAAGTATTTT.

The chain couples TRBV30 to TRBJ2-5, with TRBD1 identical over 10 bases. This CDR3 is 13 amino acids long. Germline assignment: CDR1 GTSNPN and CDR2 SVGIG (reference sequence). J gave up 6 bases and V 8 bases, and 9 bases lay outside the gene matches. The CDR3 nucleotides read TGTGCCGGGGGGCGACAGGGGGCGCAGACCCAGTACTTC. Translation: CAGGRQGAQTQYF.

The chain employs TRBV10-2 and TRBJ2-7, with 11 nucleotides matching TRBD2. Germline loops: CDR1 WSHSY, CDR2 SAAADI. The V and J ends lost 10 bases and 2 bases, in that order; junction bases with no gene match: 16. The CDR3 length is 17 residues. This chain's CDR3 is CATGASILAGGTYEQYF. The CDR3 DNA reads TGCGCCACCGGAGCCTCAATCCTAGCGGGAGGAACCTACGAGCAGTACTTC.

The rearrangement links TRBV6-5 to TRBJ2-1, with a possible D match to TRBD1 (6 bases). The CDR3 is 12 residues long. Trimming left V 8 bases short and J 4 bases short, with 9 bases between. The germline V gene has CDR1 MNHEY and CDR2 SVGAGI. CDR3 in amino acids: CASGRGYNEQFF. The CDR3 DNA reads TGTGCCAGCGGAAGGGGGTACAATGAGCAGTTCTTC.

V and J are TRBV7-6 and TRBJ2-5; TRBD2 is a possible D gene (6 bases). Germline V gene sequence: CDR1 SGHVS, CDR2 FNYEAQ. This CDR3 has 19 residues. V gave up 4 bases and J gave up 1 base, with 25 bases separating them. The CDR3 region has the DNA TGTGCCAGCAGCTCGACCCGTGGCGGGGCGAGGAGGGCCCAAGAGACCCAGTACTTC. It yields the protein CASSSTRGGARRAQETQYF. Supplemented by reference TRBV7-6 and TRBJ2-5, the full variable domain reads GAGVSQSPRYKVTKRGQDVALRCDPISGHVSLYWYRQALGQGPEFLTYFNYEAQQDKSGLPNDRFSAERPEGSISTLTIQRTEQRDSAMYRCASSSTRGGARRAQETQYFGPGTRLLVL.

This clone was observed a few times. The chain recombines TRBV4-3 with TRBJ1-4; D is unresolved. Between the trimmed V and J ends, which lost 1 base and 6 bases, there was a span of 3 bases. Looked up from germline, CDR1 is LGHNA and CDR2 is YSLEER. The length of the CDR3 is 12 residues. For the CDR3, the DNA is TGCGCCAGCAGCCAAGTAGATGAAAAACTGTTTTTT. This gives the protein CASSQVDEKLFF.